This TCR beta chain was recorded in a study of early T cells in non-severe SARS-CoV-2 infection. Overall study context: Bulk RNA from unsorted whole blood was sequenced; chains were unpaired. Study outcomes and limitations: Anti-spike CD8 specificities were favored by VDJdb matching, whose results missed private and CD4 specificities.

This clonotype was observed a few times. No antigen is known for it. The TCR library protocol was used to attach unique molecular identifiers. These identifiers were attached to individual cDNA molecules. TCRdb recomputed calls from the 5' RACE reads with MiXCR, one row per CDR3 protein. The sample holds roughly 64,000 distinct CDR3 sequences, about 11% seen once. Trimming removed 6 bases from V and 5 bases from J, with 13 bases in between. This CDR3 spans 13 amino acids. This chain joins TRBV12-3 or TRBV12-4 and TRBJ1-2; possible D gene TRBD1, 6 bases. The source was whole blood, collected at baseline. The origin of this receptor is an adult who was a healthcare worker with PCR-confirmed SARS-CoV-2 infection or an uninfected control (not recorded which). CDR3 nucleotide sequence: TGTGCCAGCAGCCCGAACAGGGCTTATGGCTACACCTTC. As protein: CASSPNRAYGYTF.